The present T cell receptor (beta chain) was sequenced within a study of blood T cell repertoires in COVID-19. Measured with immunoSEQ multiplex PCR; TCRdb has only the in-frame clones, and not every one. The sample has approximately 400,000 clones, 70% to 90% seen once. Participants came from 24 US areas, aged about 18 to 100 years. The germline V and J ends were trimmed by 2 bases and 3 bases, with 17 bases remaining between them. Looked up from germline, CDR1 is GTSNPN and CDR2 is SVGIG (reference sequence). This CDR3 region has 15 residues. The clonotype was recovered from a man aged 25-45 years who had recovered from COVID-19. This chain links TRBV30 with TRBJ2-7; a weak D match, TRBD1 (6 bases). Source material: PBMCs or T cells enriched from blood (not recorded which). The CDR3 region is CAWSWAGELFYEQYF. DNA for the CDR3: TGTGCCTGGAGTTGGGCAGGGGAACTTTTCTACGAGCAGTACTTC.